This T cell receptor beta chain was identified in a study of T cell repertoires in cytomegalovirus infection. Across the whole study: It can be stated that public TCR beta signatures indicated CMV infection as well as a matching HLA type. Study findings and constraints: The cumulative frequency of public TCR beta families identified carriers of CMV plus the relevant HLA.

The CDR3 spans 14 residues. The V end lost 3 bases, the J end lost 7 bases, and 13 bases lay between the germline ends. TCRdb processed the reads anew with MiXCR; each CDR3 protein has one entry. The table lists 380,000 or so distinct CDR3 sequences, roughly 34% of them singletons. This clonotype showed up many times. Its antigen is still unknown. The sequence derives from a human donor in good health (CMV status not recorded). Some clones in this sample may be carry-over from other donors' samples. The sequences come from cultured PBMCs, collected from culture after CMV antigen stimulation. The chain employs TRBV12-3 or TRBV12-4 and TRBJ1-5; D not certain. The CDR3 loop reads CASSFFSLNQPQHF. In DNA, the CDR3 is TGTGCCAGCAGTTTTTTTTCCCTGAACCAGCCCCAGCATTTT.